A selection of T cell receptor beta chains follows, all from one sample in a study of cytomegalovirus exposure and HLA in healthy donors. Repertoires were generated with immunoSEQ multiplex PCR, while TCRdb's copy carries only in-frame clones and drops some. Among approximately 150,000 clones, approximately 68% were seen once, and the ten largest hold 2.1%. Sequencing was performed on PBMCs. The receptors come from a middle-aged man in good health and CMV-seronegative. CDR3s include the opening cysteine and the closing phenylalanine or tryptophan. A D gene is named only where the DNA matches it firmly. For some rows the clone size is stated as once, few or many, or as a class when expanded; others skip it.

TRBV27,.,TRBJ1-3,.,CASRNAGNGNTIYF,TGTGCCAGCAGAAACGCAGGGAACGGAAACACCATATATTTT
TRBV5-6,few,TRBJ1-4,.,CASGLYATNEKLFF,TGTGCCAGCGGGCTATACGCAACTAATGAAAAACTGTTTTTT
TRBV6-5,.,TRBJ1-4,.,CASRREGGDEKLFF,TGTGCCAGCAGGAGAGAGGGAGGGGACGAAAAACTGTTTTTT
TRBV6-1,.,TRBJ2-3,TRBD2,CASTSGGGTDTQYF,TGTGCCAGCACCAGCGGGGGGGGCACAGATACGCAGTATTTT
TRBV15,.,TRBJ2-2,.,CATSRDGMGGAGELFF,TGTGCCACCAGCAGAGATGGCATGGGGGGTGCCGGGGAGCTGTTTTTT
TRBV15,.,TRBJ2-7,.,CATSRDRDAGEQYF,TGTGCCACCAGCAGAGATCGGGATGCGGGGGAGCAGTACTTC
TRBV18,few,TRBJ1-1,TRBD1,CASSPRQGVKNTEAFF,TGTGCCAGCTCACCAAGACAGGGGGTGAAAAACACTGAAGCTTTCTTT
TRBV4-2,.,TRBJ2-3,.,CASSQYGGFTDTQYF,TGTGCCAGCAGCCAATACGGGGGATTCACAGATACGCAGTATTTT
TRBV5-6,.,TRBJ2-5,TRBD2,CASSLFFAGGTQETQYF,TGTGCCAGCAGCTTGTTTTTTGCGGGAGGGACTCAAGAGACCCAGTACTTC
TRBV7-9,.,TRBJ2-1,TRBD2,CASGLAASYNEQFF,TGTGCCAGCGGCCTAGCGGCCTCCTACAATGAGCAGTTCTTC
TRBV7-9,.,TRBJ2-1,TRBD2,CASSYSGGVNEQFF,TGTGCCAGCAGCTATAGCGGGGGGGTCAATGAGCAGTTCTTC
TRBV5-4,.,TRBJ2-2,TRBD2,CASSSRIAGGLNTGELFF,TGTGCCAGCAGCTCCCGGATAGCGGGGGGGCTTAACACCGGGGAGCTGTTTTTT
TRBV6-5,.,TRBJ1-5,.,CASSYLGSNQPQHF,TGTGCCAGCAGTTATTTGGGCAGCAATCAGCCCCAGCATTTT
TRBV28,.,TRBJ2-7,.,CASSQQTISQEQYF,TGTGCCAGCAGCCAACAGACTATCTCCCAAGAGCAGTACTTC
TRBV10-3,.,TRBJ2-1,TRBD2,CAIGGLAGEGEQFF,TGTGCCATCGGGGGACTAGCGGGAGAGGGTGAGCAGTTCTTC
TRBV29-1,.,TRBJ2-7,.,CSVDSDNYEQYF,TGCAGCGTTGATTCGGACAACTACGAGCAGTACTTC
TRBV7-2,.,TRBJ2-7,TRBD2,CASSLILGGSGEQYF,TGTGCCAGCAGCTTAATTTTGGGGGGGTCAGGCGAGCAGTACTTC
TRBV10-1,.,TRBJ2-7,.,CASSPSFYEQYF,TGCGCCAGCAGCCCCAGTTTCTACGAGCAGTACTTC
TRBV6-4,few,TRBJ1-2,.,CASSPGQLSNYGYTF,TGTGCCAGCAGCCCCGGACAGCTATCGAACTATGGCTACACCTTC
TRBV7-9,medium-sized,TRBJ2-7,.,CASSPPGKYEQYF,TGTGCCAGCAGCCCCCCAGGCAAATACGAGCAGTACTTC
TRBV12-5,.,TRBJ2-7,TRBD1,CASGLGTGDTYEQYF,TGTGCTAGTGGTTTGGGGACAGGGGACACCTACGAGCAGTACTTC
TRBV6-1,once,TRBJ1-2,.,CASSFGSEGGYTF,TGTGCCAGCAGTTTTGGGAGTGAGGGTGGCTACACCTTC
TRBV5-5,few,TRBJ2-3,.,CASSLGGGSTDTQYF,TGTGCCAGCAGCTTGGGAGGGGGAAGCACAGATACGCAGTATTTT
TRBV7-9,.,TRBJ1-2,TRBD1,CASSPTGIVSANYGYTF,TGTGCCAGCAGCCCGACAGGGATCGTATCAGCTAACTATGGCTACACCTTC
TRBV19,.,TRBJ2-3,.,CASSIDLEEKAFSTDTQYF,TGTGCCAGTAGTATAGATCTAGAGGAGAAGGCCTTTAGCACAGATACGCAGTATTTT
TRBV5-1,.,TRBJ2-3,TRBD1,CASSVGTGANTDTQYF,TGCGCCAGCAGCGTGGGGACAGGGGCTAACACAGATACGCAGTATTTT
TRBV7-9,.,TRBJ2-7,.,CASSDSGREYEQYF,TGTGCCAGCAGCGATAGTGGGAGAGAGTACGAGCAGTACTTC
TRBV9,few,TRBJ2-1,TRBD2,CASSGRSGAGVDEQFF,TGTGCCAGCAGCGGCCGGAGCGGGGCCGGGGTTGATGAGCAGTTCTTC
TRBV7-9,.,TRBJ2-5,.,CASSPRGGKPTIQETQYF,TGTGCCAGCAGCCCCCGGGGAGGTAAACCGACGATCCAAGAGACCCAGTACTTC
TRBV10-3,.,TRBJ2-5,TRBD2,CATKLAGGPQETQYF,TGTGCCACCAAACTAGCGGGGGGGCCCCAAGAGACCCAGTACTTC
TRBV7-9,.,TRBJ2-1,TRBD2,CASSPRLAPGLAFF,TGTGCCAGCAGCCCCCGACTAGCGCCCGGCTTGGCGTTCTTC
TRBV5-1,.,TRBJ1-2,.,CASSLAGEVVGYGYTF,TGCGCCAGCAGCTTGGCCGGGGAGGTCGTCGGCTATGGCTACACCTTC
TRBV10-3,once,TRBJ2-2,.,CAIGRQASTGELFF,TGTGCCATCGGGAGACAGGCCTCCACCGGGGAGCTGTTTTTT
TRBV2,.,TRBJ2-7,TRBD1,CASSLDRGRYEQYF,TGTGCCAGCAGTTTGGACAGGGGACGCTACGAGCAGTACTTC
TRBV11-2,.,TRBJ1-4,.,CASSLINEKLFF,TGTGCCAGCAGCCTAATTAATGAAAAACTGTTTTTT
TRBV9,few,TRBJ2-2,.,CASNLDLSQGRELFF,TGTGCCAGCAACCTAGACCTTTCCCAGGGCCGGGAGCTGTTTTTT
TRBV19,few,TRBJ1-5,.,CASRLQGNQPQHF,TGTGCCAGTAGACTACAGGGCAATCAGCCCCAGCATTTT
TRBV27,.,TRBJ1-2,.,CASSLVGYGYPF,TGTGCCAGCAGTTTAGTGGGCTATGGCTACCCCTTC
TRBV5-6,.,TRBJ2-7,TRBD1,CASSKRTGSVSYEQYF,TGTGCCAGCAGCAAACGGACAGGGAGTGTGTCCTACGAGCAGTACTTC
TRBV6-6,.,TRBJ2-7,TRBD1,CASSRDRATYEQYF,TGTGCCAGCAGTCGGGACAGGGCTACCTACGAGCAGTACTTC
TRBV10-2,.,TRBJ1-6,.,CASSESRSSYNSPLHF,TGCGCCAGCAGTGAGTCCCGGAGCTCCTATAATTCACCCCTCCACTTT
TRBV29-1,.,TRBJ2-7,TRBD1,CSVTEIQGYEQYF,TGCAGCGTGACAGAAATACAGGGGTACGAGCAGTACTTC
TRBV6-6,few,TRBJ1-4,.,CASSYSREGEKLFF,TGTGCCAGCAGTTACTCGCGGGAGGGTGAAAAACTGTTTTTT
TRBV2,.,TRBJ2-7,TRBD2,CASSELAGGRGYEQYF,TGTGCCAGCAGTGAACTAGCGGGAGGACGGGGCTACGAGCAGTACTTC
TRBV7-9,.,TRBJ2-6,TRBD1,CASSFPTGAGANVLTF,TGTGCCAGCAGCTTCCCAACAGGGGCTGGGGCCAACGTCCTGACTTTC
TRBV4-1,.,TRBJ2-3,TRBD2,CASSQVFGGTRGDTDTQYF,TGCGCCAGCAGCCAAGTCTTCGGGGGGACTAGGGGGGACACAGATACGCAGTATTTT
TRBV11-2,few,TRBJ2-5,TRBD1,CASSSYLWTGGGQTQYF,TGTGCCAGCAGCTCGTACCTATGGACAGGGGGCGGGCAGACCCAGTACTTC